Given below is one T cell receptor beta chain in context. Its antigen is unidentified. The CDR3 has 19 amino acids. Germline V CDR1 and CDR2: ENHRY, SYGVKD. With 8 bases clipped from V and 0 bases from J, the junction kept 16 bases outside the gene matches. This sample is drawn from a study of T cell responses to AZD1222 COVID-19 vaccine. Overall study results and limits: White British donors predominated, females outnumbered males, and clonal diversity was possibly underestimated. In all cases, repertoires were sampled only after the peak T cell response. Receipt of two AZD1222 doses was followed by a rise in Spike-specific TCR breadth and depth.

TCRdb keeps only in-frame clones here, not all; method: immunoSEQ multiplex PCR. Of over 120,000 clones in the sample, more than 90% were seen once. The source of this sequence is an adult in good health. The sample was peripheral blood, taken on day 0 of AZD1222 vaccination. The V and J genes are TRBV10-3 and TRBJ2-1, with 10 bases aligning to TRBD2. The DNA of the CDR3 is TGTGCCATCGCCGCCCGCGGGACTAGCGCTTCGAGCTCCTACAATGAGCAGTTCTTC. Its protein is CAIAARGTSASSSYNEQFF.